Here is one TCR beta chain with its context. What it recognizes is unknown. This sample is drawn from a study of vaccination and CD4 T cells after COVID-19. Across the study: The authors used overlapping spike peptides from SARS-CoV-2, HCoV-NL63, HCoV-OC43 and HCoV-229E to stimulate cells.

The Oncomine TCR Beta short-read assay was applied to DNA of cultured CD4+ T cells. TCRdb recomputed calls from the PCR reads with MiXCR, one row per CDR3 protein. The sample records about 18,000 distinct CDR3 sequences, roughly 50% being singletons. Time point reported: late sampling 161 to 241 days after vaccination in three convalescent patients. Treatment specified: roughly 10-day PBMC culture with coronavirus spike peptide pools or control peptides (ViraFEST assay). ViraFEST used peptide pools to expand antigen-specific T cells and subsequently sequenced their TCRs. The authors cultured fewer than 2.5 million PBMCs per well with about 10 IU/ml IL-2 and 10 ug/ml peptide pools. The CDR3 runs to 16 residues. Germline CDR1 reads KGHDR; CDR2 reads SFDVKD. The junction had 9 bases not matched to a gene; V was cut back by 4 bases and J by 7 bases.

The chain joins TRBV24-1 to TRBJ2-1; 10 nucleotides match TRBD2. The sample here was CD4+ T cells from blood, cultured in vitro, taken about 7 months after SARS-CoV-2 vaccination. The source is a human donor who had recovered from COVID-19. Here the CDR3 DNA reads TGTGCCACCAGTGACGCTAGCGGGGGAGACGGGAATGAGCAGTTCTTC. Translating it yields CATSDASGGDGNEQFF.